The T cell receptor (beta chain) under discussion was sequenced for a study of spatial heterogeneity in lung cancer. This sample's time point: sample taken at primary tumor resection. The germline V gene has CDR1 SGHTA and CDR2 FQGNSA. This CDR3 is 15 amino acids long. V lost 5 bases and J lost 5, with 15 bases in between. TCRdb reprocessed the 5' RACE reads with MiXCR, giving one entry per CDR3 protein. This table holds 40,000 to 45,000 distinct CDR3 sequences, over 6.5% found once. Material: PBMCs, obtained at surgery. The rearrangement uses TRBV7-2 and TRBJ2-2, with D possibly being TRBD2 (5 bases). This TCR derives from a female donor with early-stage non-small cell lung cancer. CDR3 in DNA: TGTGCCAGCAGCCCCCGGACTGGGCCTACCGGGGAGCTGTTTTTT. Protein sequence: CASSPRTGPTGELFF.